Described below is a single T cell receptor beta chain sequence and its context. Its antigen remains undetermined. Base qualities are missing; no much larger clone stands one base away. The data were taken from a study of blood T cell repertoires in COVID-19 (dated by TCRdb to between 2020 and 2021). In terms of the full investigation: The collaborator samples originated in the United States, Italy and Spain and spanned the acute and convalescent phases of COVID-19. The material from the prospective study consisted of cDNA or gDNA derived from T cells, B-cell-depleted T cells, or PBMCs. The repertoires were released in a freely available public database meant as a resource for research on the immune response to SARS-CoV-2. Where available, HLA class I and class II types were taken from metadata supplied by the sample provider and were not determined by assay-based typing. Subjects who had been exposed to COVID-19, were actively infected with it, or had recovered from it provided the deeply sampled blood TCRbeta repertoires that made up the dataset. The sample metadata nearly always contained a de-identified subject ID, COVID-19 status, age in years and sex. Samples were obtained from the ongoing ImmuneRACE study (first 160 participants) and from 1,000 to 1,500 subjects provided by 6 global collaborators.

Findings and caveats that apply to the study as a whole: How much clinical and demographic metadata was included differed by source and by participant, and the metadata was provided uncurated.

TCRbeta CDR3 regions were amplified from genomic DNA by means of the immunoSEQ Assay, a bias-controlled multiplex PCR. As for how the authors treated the data: The number of nucleated cells in each sample was estimated by amplification of reference gene primers within the assay. To quantify the absolute abundance of each unique TCRbeta CDR3 rearrangement, sequence reads were collapsed and filtered. For each sample, productive Simpson clonality was calculated as the square root of Simpson's diversity index across productive rearrangements. Sourced from immuneACCESS, this table was stored by TCRdb with only in-frame sequences that have V and J called. A share of the clones is absent; for the studies checked, an unresolved V gene accounts for under half, and the remainder has no known explanation. V, J and clone size reflect that table, while D and trimming were determined from the DNA. In all, the sample holds 270,000 or so clones, and 80% to 95% of those were seen once. Jointly, the top ten make up approximately 3% of the sample.

Participants in the prospective study were enrolled through a virtual design, were aged about 18 to 89 years, and lived in roughly 24 United States geographic areas. Cohort assignment in the prospective study relied on participant-reported clinical history from a screening survey and a study questionnaire. Exposed participants had been in contact, within 2 weeks of entering the study, with a person who had a PCR-confirmed or clinician-diagnosed case of COVID-19. Mobile phlebotomists in the prospective study collected whole blood, serum and a nasopharyngeal or oropharyngeal swab from every participant. Over a roughly 2-month period, participants in the prospective study had the option of providing additional blood draws and questionnaires. Before DNA extraction, prospective study blood samples were shipped either frozen or at room temperature. From the cysteine up to the phenylalanine, the CDR3 has a length of 13 residues. The only DNA kept is the CDR3, 39 bases in frame from the first base. The CDR1 and CDR2 encoded by the germline V gene are ENHRY and SYGVKD. V is pruned by 3 bases and J by 2 bases, leaving 0 bases of the junction without a gene match.

The clonotype originates from a man in his forties who had been exposed to COVID-19. The sequence links TRBV10-3 to TRBJ1-2, and TRBD1 matches 7 of the central bases. Specimen: PBMCs or T cells enriched from blood (not recorded which). CDR3 reads: CAISEQGNYGYTF. The DNA sequence is as follows: TGTGCCATCAGTGAACAGGGGAACTATGGCTACACCTTC.